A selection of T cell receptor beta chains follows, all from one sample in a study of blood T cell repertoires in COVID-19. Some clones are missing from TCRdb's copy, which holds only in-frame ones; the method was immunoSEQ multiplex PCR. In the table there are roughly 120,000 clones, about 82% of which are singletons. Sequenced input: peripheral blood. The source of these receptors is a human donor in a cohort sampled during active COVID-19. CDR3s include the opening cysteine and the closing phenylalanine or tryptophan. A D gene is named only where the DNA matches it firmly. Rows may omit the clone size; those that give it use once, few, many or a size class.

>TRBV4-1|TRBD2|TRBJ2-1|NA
TGCGCCAGCAGCCAAGACCCGACTAGCGGGAGAAAAGTGGTGAATGAGCAGTTCTTC
CASSQDPTSGRKVVNEQFF
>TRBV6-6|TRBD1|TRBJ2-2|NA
TGTGCCAGCAGGCGCCGACAGGGAGCGAACACCGGGGAGCTGTTTTTT
CASRRRQGANTGELFF
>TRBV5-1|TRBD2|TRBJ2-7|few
TGCGCCAGCAGCCCGAGACTAGCGGGAGGCCCGACCTCCTACGAGCAGTACTTC
CASSPRLAGGPTSYEQYF
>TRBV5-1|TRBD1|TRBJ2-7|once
TGCGCCAGCAGAACAGGGGGCGGAAACGAGCAGTACTTC
CASRTGGGNEQYF
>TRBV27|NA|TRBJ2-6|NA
TGTGCCAGCAGTTTTTTCTTGTCTTCTGGGGCCAACGTCCTGACTTTC
CASSFFLSSGANVLTF
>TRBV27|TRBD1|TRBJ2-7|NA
TGTGCCAGCAGTTTCCGTACCCAAAAGACAGGGGGTCAGTACGAGCAGTACTTC
CASSFRTQKTGGQYEQYF
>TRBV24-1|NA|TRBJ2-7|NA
TGTGCCACCAGTGGGGGGGAGGAAGAGCAGTACTTC
CATSGGEEEQYF
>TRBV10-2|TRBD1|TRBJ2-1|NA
TGCGCCAGCAGTGAGCAGGGGGCTACGCTACCCCCCTACAATGAGCAGTTCTTC
CASSEQGATLPPYNEQFF
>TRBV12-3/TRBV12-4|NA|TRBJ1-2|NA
TGTGCCAGCAGTGCCGCAGGACTAGACGGCTACACCTTC
CASSAAGLDGYTF
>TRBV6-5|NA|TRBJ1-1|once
TGTGCCAGCAGTTACTCCAGGCTTATGAACACTGAAGCTTTCTTT
CASSYSRLMNTEAFF
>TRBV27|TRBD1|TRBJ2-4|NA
TGTGCCAGCAGTTTAATTGCAGGGGGCAACGCCAAAAACATTCAGTACTTC
CASSLIAGGNAKNIQYF
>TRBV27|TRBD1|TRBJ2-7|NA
TGTGCCAGCAGTAGGACAGGGGGCTTGATCGAGCAGTACTTC
CASSRTGGLIEQYF
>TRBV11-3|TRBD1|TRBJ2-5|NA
TGTGCCAGCAGCCGGACAGGGGGAGGAGAGACCCAGTACTTC
CASSRTGGGETQYF